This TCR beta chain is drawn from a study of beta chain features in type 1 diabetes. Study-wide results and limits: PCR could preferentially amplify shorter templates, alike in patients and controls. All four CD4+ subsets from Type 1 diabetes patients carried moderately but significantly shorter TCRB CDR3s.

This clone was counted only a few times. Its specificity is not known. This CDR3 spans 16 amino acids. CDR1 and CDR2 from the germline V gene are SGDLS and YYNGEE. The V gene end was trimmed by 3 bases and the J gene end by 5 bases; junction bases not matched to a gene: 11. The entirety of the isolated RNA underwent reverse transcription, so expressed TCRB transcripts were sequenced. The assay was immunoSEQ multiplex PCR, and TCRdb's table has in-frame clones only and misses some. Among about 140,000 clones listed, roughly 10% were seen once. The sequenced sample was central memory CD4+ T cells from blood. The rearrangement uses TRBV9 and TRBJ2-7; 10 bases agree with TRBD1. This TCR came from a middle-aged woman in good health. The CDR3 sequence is CASSESVGGTGDEQYF. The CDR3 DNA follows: TGTGCCAGCAGCGAGAGTGTCGGGGGGACAGGGGACGAGCAGTACTTC.